What follows are 26 T cell receptor beta chains derived from one specimen sequenced in a study of blood T cell repertoires in COVID-19. Clones were read by immunoSEQ multiplex PCR, and TCRdb kept only the in-frame ones, dropping some. Of about 150,000 clones in the sample, 85% to 90% were seen once. Sequencing used peripheral blood. Source of these receptors: a woman in her 50s with active or convalescent COVID-19.

The V and J genes are TRBV10-3 and TRBJ1-2; TRBD1 matches at 9 bases. Germline CDR1 and CDR2: ENHRY and SYGVKD. J lost 1 base, V lost 6 bases, and 9 bases had no gene match. CDR3 length equals 16 residues. CDR3 region: CAIRGGTGNHNYGYTF. DNA for the CDR3: TGTGCCATCAGGGGGGGGACAGGGAACCATAACTATGGCTACACCTTC.

The V gene is TRBV12-5, the J gene TRBJ1-1; D not certain. From germline, CDR1 is LGHNT and CDR2 FRNRAP. CDR3 size: 19 residues. V was cut by 0 bases and J by 0 bases, with 20 bases left in between. CDR3 bases: TGTGCTAGTGGTTTGGTACTAGAGACAATGCGGAGAGTGAACACTGAAGCTTTCTTT. Protein: CASGLVLETMRRVNTEAFF.

V and J are TRBV5-1 and TRBJ1-6; no firm D call. The CDR3 runs 13 residues. Germline CDR1 reads SGHRS; CDR2 reads YFSETQ. The ends were cut back, 7 bases at V and 10 bases at J, with 15 bases in the middle. Here the CDR3 DNA reads TGCGCCAGCTCGTCGGAGTTCGAGTCACCCCTCCACTTT. This codes for CASSSEFESPLHF.

The chain joins TRBV30 to TRBJ2-3, with 7 bases identical to TRBD2. The J segment lost 4 bases and the V segment lost 4 bases, leaving 11 bases of the junction unmatched. The CDR3 runs to 15 residues. Germline V CDR1 and CDR2: GTSNPN, SVGIG (reference sequence). Here the CDR3 DNA reads TGTGCCTGGAATGGGAAGGGGAGGGTTGCAGATACGCAGTATTTT. It encodes CAWNGKGRVADTQYF.

A single count supports this clone. The chain is built from TRBV5-5 and TRBJ1-1, with D perhaps matching TRBD1 (5 bases). The length of the CDR3 is 14 residues. Trimming stripped 4 bases from V and 0 bases from J, with 10 bases between. CDR1 and CDR2 (germline): SGHKS, YYEKEE (reference sequence). CDR3 residues: CASSRNRLNTEAFF. The CDR3 coding sequence is TGTGCCAGCAGCAGGAACAGGCTGAACACTGAAGCTTTCTTT.

This chain links TRBV19 with TRBJ2-7; 8 positions match TRBD1. Unmatched junction bases numbered 3, after V lost 8 bases and J lost 3 bases. Germline CDR1 LNHDA, CDR2 SQIVND (reference sequence). The CDR3 spans 12 residues. In DNA form, the CDR3 reads TGTGCCAGTGGCGGACAGGGCTACGAGCAGTACTTC. As protein: CASGGQGYEQYF.

This clone was recorded once. The chain joins TRBV7-3 to TRBJ2-1; D is ambiguous. Trimming took off 5 bases at V and 6 bases at J, with 14 bases between the two ends. Germline V lookup: CDR1 SGHTA, CDR2 FQGTGA. This CDR3 is built from 14 residues. In DNA, the CDR3 is TGTGCCAGCAGCCCCGTGAGGTCCAGCAATGAGCAGTTCTTC. Encoded protein: CASSPVRSSNEQFF.

The V call is TRBV3-1 (or the pseudogene TRBV3-2), the J call TRBJ1-1; TRBD1 matches 7 bases. The CDR3 contains 14 residues. V was clipped by 1 base and J by 5 bases; unmatched bases: 4. Germline V gene sequence: CDR1 LGHDT, CDR2 YNNKEL (reference sequence). This chain's CDR3 is CASSQGAGGTEAFF. CDR3 in DNA: TGTGCCAGCAGCCAAGGGGCAGGGGGGACTGAAGCTTTCTTT.

This clone has a single count. The V call is TRBV9, the J call TRBJ2-3; the match to TRBD1 covers 9 bases. The CDR3 is made up of 14 amino acids. Per the germline V gene, CDR1 is SGDLS and CDR2 is YYNGEE. The V gene end was trimmed by 1 base and the J gene end by 5 bases; junction bases not matched to a gene: 2. The CDR3 here is CASSVTGGLDTQYF. For the CDR3, the DNA is TGTGCCAGCAGCGTAACAGGGGGCCTAGATACGCAGTATTTT.

This clone was detected once. This rearrangement joins TRBV6-6 to TRBJ2-5; 7 bases match TRBD1. CDR3 length equals 16 residues. The trim removed 6 bases at V and 2 bases at J, leaving 12 bases unmatched. CDR1 is MNHNY, CDR2 SVGAGI, per germline (reference sequence). The CDR3 sequence is CASRQPPGQIQETQYF. The CDR3 DNA reads as TGTGCCAGCAGGCAACCACCGGGACAGATACAAGAGACCCAGTACTTC.

This chain links TRBV10-3 with TRBJ1-2, with a weak D call TRBD1 (5 bases). CDR3 size: 15 residues. Trimming took off 0 bases at V and 3 bases at J, with 11 bases between the two ends. Germline V CDR1 and CDR2: ENHRY, SYGVKD. Written as DNA, the CDR3 is TGTGCCATCAGTGAGTCGCGGCAGGGCGACTATGGCTACACCTTC. The encoded protein is CAISESRQGDYGYTF.

This clone was seen a handful of times. The J gene is TRBJ2-1, the V gene TRBV7-2; no definite D call. The CDR3 loop spans 13 amino acids. V was trimmed by 2 bases and J by 7 bases, leaving 9 bases between them. Germline loops: CDR1 SGHTA, CDR2 FQGNSA. This CDR3 is CASSLLRLNEQFF. Here the CDR3 DNA reads TGTGCCAGCAGCTTACTACGCTTAAATGAGCAGTTCTTC.

The chain joins TRBV21-1 to TRBJ2-7; TRBD2 is the table's D call and was not checked against the DNA. TRBV21-1 is reported as a pseudogene. The CDR3 sequence is 20 residues long. For the CDR3, the DNA is TGTGCCAGCAGCCCACACTTACCGGGACTAGCGGGAGAGGGGCTAGGAGAGCAGTACTTC. It specifies CASSPHLPGLAGEGLGEQYF.

The chain couples TRBV11-2 to TRBJ2-7; TRBD2 matches at 9 bases. The CDR3 spans 17 residues. Germline CDR1 reads SGHAT; CDR2 reads FQNNGV. Unmatched junction bases numbered 11, after V lost 2 bases and J lost 3 bases. CDR3: CASSLSPWTSESYEQYF. DNA of the CDR3: TGTGCCAGCAGCTTATCTCCCTGGACTAGCGAAAGCTACGAGCAGTACTTC.

The chain links TRBV7-2 to TRBJ1-1; no clear D. V was shortened by 3 bases and J by 3 bases, with 11 bases between the two germline ends. Germline-derived CDR1 and CDR2 are SGHTA and FQGNSA. The CDR3 contains 14 residues. CDR3 in amino acids: CASSFRGPHTEAFF. The DNA of the CDR3 is TGTGCCAGCAGCTTTCGGGGTCCCCACACTGAAGCTTTCTTT.

The chain has TRBV7-2 and TRBJ1-6; 7 bases match TRBD1. V trimming: 5 bases; J trimming: 10 bases; junction bases outside the gene matches: 11. The germline V gene has CDR1 SGHTA and CDR2 FQGNSA. This CDR3 comprises 15 residues. The CDR3 nucleotides are TGTGCCAGCAGCGCCGGAGGGGGCGCAGGGTCACCCCTCCACTTT. Translated, it gives CASSAGGGAGSPLHF.

In its sample, this clone was seen once. This chain joins TRBV19 and TRBJ2-5; 14 bases are a match to TRBD2. V lost 5 bases and J lost 5; bases outside the gene matches: 13. CDR3 length: 18 amino acids. The germline V gene encodes CDR1 LNHDA and CDR2 SQIVND (reference sequence). The chain's CDR3 is CASSPHGLAGGSGETQYF. CDR3 DNA: TGTGCCAGTAGTCCTCATGGACTAGCGGGGGGATCGGGTGAGACCCAGTACTTC.

The chain joins TRBV27 to TRBJ2-5; TRBD2 agrees at 13 bases. The germline CDR1 and CDR2 sequences are MNHEY and SMNVEV (reference sequence). Losses at the gene ends were 5 bases for V and 5 bases for J; bases not matched to a gene: 5. The CDR3 loop spans 15 amino acids. CDR3 in DNA: TGTGCCAGCAGTACCCGGACTAGCGGGAGCGAGACCCAGTACTTC. It specifies CASSTRTSGSETQYF.

The chain recombines TRBV7-2 with TRBJ2-2; tentative D call: TRBD2 (7 bases). The germline CDR1 and CDR2 sequences are SGHTA and FQGNSA. The CDR3 is made up of 17 amino acids. Trimming took 5 bases from V and 4 from J, leaving 20 bases between them. CDR3 protein: CASSQARGAGGTGELFF. The CDR3 region has the DNA TGTGCCAGCAGCCAAGCACGGGGGGCCGGGGGCACCGGGGAGCTGTTTTTT.

V gene TRBV2 combines with J gene TRBJ2-5; D is possibly TRBD2 (5 bases). The CDR3 runs to 13 residues. Germline V lookup: CDR1 SNHLY, CDR2 FYNNEI. Trimming pared 5 bases from V and 3 bases from J, leaving 10 bases between. CDR3: CASSPDGEETQYF. In DNA, the CDR3 is TGTGCCAGCAGTCCAGACGGGGAAGAGACCCAGTACTTC.

The chain couples TRBV2 to TRBJ2-7, with D perhaps matching TRBD1 (7 bases). CDR1 is SNHLY and CDR2 is FYNNEI in the germline V gene. With 8 bases removed from V and 6 bases from J, the gap between germline ends came to 20 bases. The CDR3 contains 14 residues. The CDR3 protein is CASGTGGGRGEQYF. DNA of the CDR3: TGTGCCAGCGGGACCGGAGGGGGCAGGGGCGAGCAGTACTTC.

This clone was detected only a few times. The chain couples TRBV28 to TRBJ2-2; the D is unclear. The V gene lost 6 bases and the J gene lost 0 bases, with 11 bases spanning the gap. This CDR3 contains 15 residues. Per germline, CDR1 MDHEN and CDR2 SYDVKM. CDR3 sequence reads: CASRIGGANTGELFF. The CDR3 nucleotides are TGTGCCAGCAGGATTGGCGGAGCGAACACCGGGGAGCTGTTTTTT.

V usage is TRBV12-3 or TRBV12-4 and J usage is TRBJ2-7; no reliable D call. The V end lost 5 bases, the J end lost 7 bases, and 15 bases lay between the germline ends. The CDR3 has 13 residues. The CDR3 DNA reads as TGTGCCAGCAGTATGCCCCCGGGTAGGGAGCAGTACTTC. Encoded protein: CASSMPPGREQYF.

The V and J genes are TRBV5-8 and TRBJ2-4; TRBD2 is a possible D gene (6 bases). The germline V gene has CDR1 SGHTS and CDR2 YDEGEE. The germline V and J ends were trimmed by 4 bases and 2 bases, with 19 bases remaining between them. CDR3 length equals 17 residues. The CDR3 loop is CASSPPARDFTKNIQYF. CDR3 nucleotide sequence: TGTGCCAGCAGCCCACCTGCCAGGGACTTTACCAAAAACATTCAGTACTTC.

The rearrangement uses TRBV10-3 and TRBJ1-4; 7 positions match TRBD1. Germline assignment: CDR1 ENHRY and CDR2 SYGVKD. V was clipped by 6 bases and J by 0 bases; unmatched bases: 7. CDR3 length: 16 amino acids. Written as DNA, the CDR3 is TGTGCCATCAGCGAAGACAGGGTAACAACTAATGAAAAACTGTTTTTT. Protein sequence: CAISEDRVTTNEKLFF.

In its sample, this clone was seen once. The chain links TRBV10-3 to TRBJ2-7; D possibly corresponds to TRBD2 (7 bases). V lost 2 bases to trimming and J lost 3 bases, with 11 bases between them. CDR3 length equals 14 residues. Per germline, CDR1 ENHRY and CDR2 SYGVKD. The DNA for the CDR3 is TGTGCCATCAGTGAGGGGGGGGCCTACTACGAGCAGTACTTC. Amino acids: CAISEGGAYYEQYF.